The present TCR beta chain was sequenced within a study of OX40 agonist ivuxolimab in advanced cancers. This CDR3 comprises 17 residues. In germline, CDR1 is SGHDT, CDR2 YYEEEE. V lost 2 bases to trimming and J lost 0 bases; unmatched junction nucleotides: 7. TCRdb's copy holds only in-frame clones and misses some; the assay was immunoSEQ multiplex PCR. The data contain about 84,000 clones, 89% of them singletons. Specimen: CD4+ or CD8+ T cells sorted from blood, collected in a trial of the OX40 agonist ivuxolimab. The origin of this receptor is an adult with an advanced solid tumor such as melanoma, head and neck, liver or kidney cancer. The chain links TRBV5-6 to TRBJ2-5; TRBD2 aligns across 10 bases. CDR3 sequence: CASSFRTSGLYQETQYF. DNA for the CDR3: TGTGCCAGCAGCTTTCGGACTAGCGGACTGTACCAAGAGACCCAGTACTTC.